This is a list of T cell receptor beta chains from one sample in a study of blood T cell repertoires in COVID-19. Assay: immunoSEQ multiplex PCR; the TCRdb copy retains only in-frame clones and omits some. Counted here are roughly 130,000 clones, 65% to 85% occurring once; the ten biggest clones make up roughly 8.7%. Sequencing was performed on peripheral blood. These receptors were obtained from a man younger than 40 with COVID-19, enrolled during active disease. Both conserved end residues are part of each CDR3. A D gene is named only where the DNA matches it firmly.

D: TRBD2; J: TRBJ2-1; V: TRBV11-2; DNA: TGTGCCAGCAGCTTAGTCGGCGGGGGGCGCGTGAATGAGCAGTTCTTC; CDR3: CASSLVGGGRVNEQFF
D: -; J: TRBJ1-2; V: TRBV5-4; DNA: TGTGCCAGCAGCTCATGGGAAGGACAGCTTAACCATGGCTACACCTTC; CDR3: CASSSWEGQLNHGYTF
D: -; J: TRBJ1-2; V: TRBV7-8; DNA: TGTGCCAGCACCACAGGGTCCTATGGCTACACCTTC; CDR3: CASTTGSYGYTF
D: TRBD2; J: TRBJ2-7; V: TRBV4-2; DNA: TGTGCCAGCAGCCAAGAGACTAGCGGGAGAACCTACGAGCAGTACTTC; CDR3: CASSQETSGRTYEQYF
D: -; J: TRBJ2-5; V: TRBV14; DNA: TGTGCCAGCAGCCGCAGACAGTTCGAAGAGACCCAGTACTTC; CDR3: CASSRRQFEETQYF
D: -; J: TRBJ2-7; V: TRBV5-1; DNA: TGCGCCAGCAGCTTGATTCCGCCTAACTACGAGCAGTACTTC; CDR3: CASSLIPPNYEQYF
D: -; J: TRBJ2-1; V: TRBV5-1; DNA: TGCGCCAGCCGAGGGCTAGCTCATGGGAATGAGCAGTTCTTC; CDR3: CASRGLAHGNEQFF
D: -; J: TRBJ2-5; V: TRBV5-1; DNA: TGCGCCAGCAGCTTGCGAGGACAGAGACAAGAGACCCAGTACTTC; CDR3: CASSLRGQRQETQYF
D: -; J: TRBJ1-2; V: TRBV7-9; DNA: TGTGCCAGCAGCTGGAGGACAGCCATCTATGGCTACACCTTC; CDR3: CASSWRTAIYGYTF
D: TRBD2; J: TRBJ2-1; V: TRBV6-4; DNA: TGTGCCAGCAGTGGGGGACTAGCGGGAGTCAATGAGCAGTTCTTC; CDR3: CASSGGLAGVNEQFF
D: -; J: TRBJ2-1; V: TRBV4-1; DNA: TGCGCCAGCAGCCAAGACCTTATCAATGAGCAGTTCTTC; CDR3: CASSQDLINEQFF
D: TRBD2; J: TRBJ2-7; V: TRBV11-2; DNA: TGTGCCAGCAGCCCCTTGGGTGGACTAGCGGGAGAAAACGAGCAGTACTTC; CDR3: CASSPLGGLAGENEQYF